This TCR beta chain originates from a study of cytotoxic CD8 clonotypes in ibrutinib-treated CLL. Study-wide results and caveats: Whereas clonality rose at ibrutinib response, it declined toward baseline at progression.

About this clone: No antigen is known for it.

This table comes from immunoSEQ multiplex PCR, and its TCRdb copy is limited to in-frame clones, with some not included. Seen here are nearly 25,000 clones, roughly 71% observed once, and the top ten hold over 35%. The ends were cut back, 0 bases at V and 1 base at J, with 4 bases in the middle. This CDR3 has 13 residues. Germline V lookup: CDR1 SGHNT, CDR2 YYREEE (reference sequence). The receptor comes from a human donor with chronic lymphocytic leukemia. The sequences come from PBMCs, collected after 12 months of ibrutinib treatment. The rearrangement joins TRBV5-4 to TRBJ1-1; D uncertain. The chain's CDR3 is CASSLEQNTEAFF. The CDR3 bases are TGTGCCAGCAGCTTGGAGCAGAACACTGAAGCTTTCTTT.